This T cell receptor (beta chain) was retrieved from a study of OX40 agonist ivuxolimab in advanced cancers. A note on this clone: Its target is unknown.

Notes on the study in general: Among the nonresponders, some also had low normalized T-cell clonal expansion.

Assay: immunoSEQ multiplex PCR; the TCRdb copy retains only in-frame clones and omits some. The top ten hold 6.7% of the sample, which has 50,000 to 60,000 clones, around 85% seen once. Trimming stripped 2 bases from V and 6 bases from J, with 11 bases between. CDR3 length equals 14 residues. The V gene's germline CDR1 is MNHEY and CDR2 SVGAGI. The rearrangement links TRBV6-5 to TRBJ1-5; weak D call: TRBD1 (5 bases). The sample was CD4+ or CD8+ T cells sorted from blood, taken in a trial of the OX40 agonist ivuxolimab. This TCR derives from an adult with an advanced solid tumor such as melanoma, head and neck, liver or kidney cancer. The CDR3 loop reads CASSYGRGGQPQHF. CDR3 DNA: TGTGCCAGCAGTTACGGGCGGGGGGGTCAGCCCCAGCATTTT.